This TCR beta chain comes out of a study of cytomegalovirus exposure and HLA in healthy donors. Findings and caveats of the study: The authors enumerated 150 to 200 TCR beta chains as linked to cytomegalovirus. Through in vitro validation, three CMV-associated chains were shown to be specific for CMV antigens.

This clone has only one observation. Antigen unknown. CDR1 is SGHRS, CDR2 YFSETQ, per germline. Trimming took off 4 bases at V and 3 bases at J, with 17 bases between the two ends. The CDR3 is made up of 16 amino acids. Assay: immunoSEQ multiplex PCR; the TCRdb copy retains only in-frame clones and omits some. Among about 200,000 clones, roughly 85% were seen once, and the ten largest hold roughly 5.7%. The clonotype comes from a woman under 30 in good health and CMV-seronegative. The J gene is TRBJ2-1, the V gene TRBV5-1; D ambiguous. The sample comprised PBMCs. The CDR3: CASSPPGSRSYNEQFF. The CDR3 coding sequence is TGCGCCAGCAGCCCGCCTGGTAGCCGCAGCTACAATGAGCAGTTCTTC. Drawing the rest from reference TRBV5-1 and TRBJ2-1, the complete variable domain is KAGVTQTPRYLIKTRGQQVTLSCSPISGHRSVSWYQQTPGQGLQFLFEYFSETQRNKGNFPGRFSGRQFSNSRSEMNVSTLELGDSALYLCASSPPGSRSYNEQFFGPGTRLTVL.